A selection of T cell receptor beta chains follows, all from one sample in a study of CD8+CD57+ T cells in acquired aplastic anemia. TCRdb reanalysed the reads using MiXCR and keeps one entry per CDR3 protein. The sample yields approximately 130,000 distinct CDR3 sequences, 55% to 70% seen once. The sequenced sample was sorted CD4+, CD8+, or CD8+CD57+ T cells (not recorded which) from PBMCs. The receptors come from a human donor with aplastic anemia. Each CDR3 is given with its conserved first and last residue.

v_gene: TRBV12-3/TRBV12-4; CDR3aa: CASSGTAGETYEQYF
v_gene: TRBV2; CDR3aa: CASPPLGNYGYTF
v_gene: TRBV28; CDR3aa: CASSLMDRGSNEQYF
v_gene: TRBV19; CDR3aa: CASSINRDYGYTF
v_gene: TRBV10-3; CDR3aa: CAISERQITYNEQYF
v_gene: TRBV20-1; CDR3aa: CSVAEATQYF
v_gene: TRBV24-1; CDR3aa: CATKDRQNTEAFF
v_gene: TRBV5-1; CDR3aa: CASRGTGRYEQYF
v_gene: TRBV5-1; CDR3aa: CASSLGGVGVYEQYF
v_gene: TRBV20-1; CDR3aa: CSAQRAPSSYEQYF
v_gene: TRBV15; CDR3aa: CATSVERGSEQYF
v_gene: TRBV5-4; CDR3aa: CASSLRGGGAVYGYTF
v_gene: TRBV2; CDR3aa: CASTPGLAPETQYF
v_gene: TRBV19; CDR3aa: CASSTGGGVHEKLFF